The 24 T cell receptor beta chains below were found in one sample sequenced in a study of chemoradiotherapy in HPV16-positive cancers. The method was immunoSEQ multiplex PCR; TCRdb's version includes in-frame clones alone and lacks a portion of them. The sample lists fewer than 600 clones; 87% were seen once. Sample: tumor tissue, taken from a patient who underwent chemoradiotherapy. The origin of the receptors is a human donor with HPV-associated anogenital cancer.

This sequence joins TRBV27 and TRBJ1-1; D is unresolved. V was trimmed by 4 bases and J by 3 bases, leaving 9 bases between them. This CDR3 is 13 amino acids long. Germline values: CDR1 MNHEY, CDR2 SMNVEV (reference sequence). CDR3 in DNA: TGTGCCAGCAGTTGGGGTTTCGACACTGAAGCTTTCTTT. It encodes CASSWGFDTEAFF.

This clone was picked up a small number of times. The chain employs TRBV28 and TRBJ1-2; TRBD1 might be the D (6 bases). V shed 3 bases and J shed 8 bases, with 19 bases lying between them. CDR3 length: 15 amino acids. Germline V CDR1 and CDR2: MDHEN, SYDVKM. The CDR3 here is CASSLGSPGAGGYTF. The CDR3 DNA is TGTGCCAGCAGTTTGGGATCCCCGGGGGCAGGCGGCTACACCTTC.

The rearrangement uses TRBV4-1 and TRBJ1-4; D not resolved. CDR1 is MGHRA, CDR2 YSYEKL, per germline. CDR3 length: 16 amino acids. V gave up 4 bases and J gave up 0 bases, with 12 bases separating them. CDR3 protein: CASSPESASTNEKLFF. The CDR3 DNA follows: TGCGCCAGCAGCCCAGAGTCCGCTTCAACTAATGAAAAACTGTTTTTT.

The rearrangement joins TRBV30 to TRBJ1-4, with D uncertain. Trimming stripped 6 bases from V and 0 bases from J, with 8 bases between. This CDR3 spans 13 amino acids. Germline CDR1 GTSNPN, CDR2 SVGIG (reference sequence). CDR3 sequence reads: CACRTSTNEKLFF. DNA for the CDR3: TGTGCCTGCAGAACCTCAACTAATGAAAAACTGTTTTTT.

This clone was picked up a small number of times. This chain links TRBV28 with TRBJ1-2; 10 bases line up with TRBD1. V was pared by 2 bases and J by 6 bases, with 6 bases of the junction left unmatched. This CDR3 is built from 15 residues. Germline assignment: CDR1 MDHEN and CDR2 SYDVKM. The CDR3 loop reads CASSLVATGGHGYTF. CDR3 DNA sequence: TGTGCCAGCAGTTTAGTCGCGACAGGGGGCCATGGCTACACCTTC.

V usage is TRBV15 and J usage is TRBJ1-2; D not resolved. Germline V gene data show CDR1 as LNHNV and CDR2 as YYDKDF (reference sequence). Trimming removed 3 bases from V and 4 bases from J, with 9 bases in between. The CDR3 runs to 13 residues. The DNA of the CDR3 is TGTGCCACCAGCAGCTGGGAGGGCTATGGCTACACCTTC. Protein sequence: CATSSWEGYGYTF.

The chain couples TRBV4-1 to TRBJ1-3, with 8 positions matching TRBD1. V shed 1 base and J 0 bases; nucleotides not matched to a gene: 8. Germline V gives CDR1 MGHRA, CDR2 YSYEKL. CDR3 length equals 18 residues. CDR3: CASSQANRGTGSGNTIYF. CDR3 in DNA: TGCGCCAGCAGCCAAGCTAACAGGGGGACAGGCTCTGGAAACACCATATATTTT.

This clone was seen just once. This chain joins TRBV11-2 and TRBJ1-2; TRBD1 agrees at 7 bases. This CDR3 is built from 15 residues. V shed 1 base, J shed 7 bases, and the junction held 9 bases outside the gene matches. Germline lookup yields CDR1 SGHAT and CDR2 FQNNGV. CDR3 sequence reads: CASSLVTTGLGGYTF. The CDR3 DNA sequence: TGTGCCAGCAGCTTAGTAACGACAGGGTTAGGTGGCTACACCTTC.

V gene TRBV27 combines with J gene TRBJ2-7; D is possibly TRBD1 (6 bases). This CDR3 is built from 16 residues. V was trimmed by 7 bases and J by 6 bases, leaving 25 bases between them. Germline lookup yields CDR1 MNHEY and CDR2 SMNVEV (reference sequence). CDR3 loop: CASTSFHYRDLREQYF. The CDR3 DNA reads TGTGCCAGCACCTCTTTCCATTACAGGGACCTACGCGAGCAGTACTTC.

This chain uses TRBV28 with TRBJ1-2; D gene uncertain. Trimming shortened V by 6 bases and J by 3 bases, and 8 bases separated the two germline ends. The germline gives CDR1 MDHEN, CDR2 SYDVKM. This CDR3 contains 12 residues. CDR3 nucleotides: TGTGCCAGCAGCTATGGTGACTATGGCTACACCTTC. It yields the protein CASSYGDYGYTF.

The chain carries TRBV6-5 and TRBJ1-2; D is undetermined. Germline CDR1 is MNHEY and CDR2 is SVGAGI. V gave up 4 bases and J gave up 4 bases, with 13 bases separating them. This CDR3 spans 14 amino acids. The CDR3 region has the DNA TGTGCCAGCAGTTTCGTCAGCGAGACCTATGGCTACACCTTC. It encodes CASSFVSETYGYTF.

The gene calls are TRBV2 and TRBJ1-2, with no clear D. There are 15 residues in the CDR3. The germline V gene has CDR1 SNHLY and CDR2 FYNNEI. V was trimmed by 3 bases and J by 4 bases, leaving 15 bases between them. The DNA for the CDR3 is TGTGCCAGCAGTGACCCAGCCTCTCCCGGCTATGGCTACACCTTC. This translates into CASSDPASPGYGYTF.

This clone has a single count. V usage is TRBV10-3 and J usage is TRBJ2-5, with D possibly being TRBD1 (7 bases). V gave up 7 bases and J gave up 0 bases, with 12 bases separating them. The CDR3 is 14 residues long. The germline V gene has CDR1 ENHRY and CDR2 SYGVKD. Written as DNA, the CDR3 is TGTGCCATCAATCCAGGGGGGTACCAAGAGACCCAGTACTTC. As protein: CAINPGGYQETQYF.

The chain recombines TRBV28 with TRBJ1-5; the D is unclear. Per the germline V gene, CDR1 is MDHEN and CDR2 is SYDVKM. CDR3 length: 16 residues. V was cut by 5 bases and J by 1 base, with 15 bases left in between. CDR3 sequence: CASSLPGEPSNQPQHF. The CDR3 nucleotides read TGTGCCAGCAGTCTCCCCGGAGAACCCAGCAATCAGCCCCAGCATTTT.

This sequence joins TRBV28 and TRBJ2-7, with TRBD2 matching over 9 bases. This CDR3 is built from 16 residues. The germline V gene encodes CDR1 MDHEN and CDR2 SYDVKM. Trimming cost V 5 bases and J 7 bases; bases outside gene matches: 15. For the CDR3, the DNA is TGTGCCAGCAGTCCCCGGGGGGGCGGGGGGGCGAGGGAGCAGTACTTC. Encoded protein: CASSPRGGGGAREQYF.

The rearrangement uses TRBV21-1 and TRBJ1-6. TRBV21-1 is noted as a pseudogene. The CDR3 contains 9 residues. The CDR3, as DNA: TGTGCCAGGACTTCACCCCTCCACTTT. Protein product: CARTSPLHF.

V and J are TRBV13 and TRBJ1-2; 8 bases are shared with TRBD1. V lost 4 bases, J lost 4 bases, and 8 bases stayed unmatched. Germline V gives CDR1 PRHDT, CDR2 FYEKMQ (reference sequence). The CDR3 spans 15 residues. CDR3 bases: TGTGCCAGCAGCTCTGACAGGGGAGTAGTCTATGGCTACACCTTC. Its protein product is CASSSDRGVVYGYTF.

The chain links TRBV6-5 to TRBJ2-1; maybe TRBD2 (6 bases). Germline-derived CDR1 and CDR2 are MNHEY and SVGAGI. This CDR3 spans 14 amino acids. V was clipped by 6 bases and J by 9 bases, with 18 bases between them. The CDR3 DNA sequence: TGTGCCAGCAGGGGCCGGCGGGGTCTCGCTGAGCAGTTCTTC. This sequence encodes CASRGRRGLAEQFF.

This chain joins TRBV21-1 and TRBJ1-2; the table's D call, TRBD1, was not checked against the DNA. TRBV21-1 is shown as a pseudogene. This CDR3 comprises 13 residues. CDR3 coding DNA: TGTGCCAGCAGCGACGAGGGGGCGGCTGGCTACACCTTC. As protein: CASSDEGAAGYTF.

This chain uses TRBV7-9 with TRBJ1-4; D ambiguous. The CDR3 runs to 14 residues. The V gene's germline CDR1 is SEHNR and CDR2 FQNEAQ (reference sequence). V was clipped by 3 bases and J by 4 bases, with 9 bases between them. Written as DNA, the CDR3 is TGTGCCAGCAGCTTGGGAGGGAGTAATGAAAAACTGTTTTTT. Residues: CASSLGGSNEKLFF.

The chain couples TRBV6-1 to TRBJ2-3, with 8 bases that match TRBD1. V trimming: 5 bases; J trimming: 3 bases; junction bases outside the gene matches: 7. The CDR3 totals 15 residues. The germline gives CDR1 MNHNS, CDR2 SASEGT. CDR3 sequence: CASSSGTGATDTQYF. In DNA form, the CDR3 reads TGTGCCAGCAGTTCCGGGACAGGCGCAACAGATACGCAGTATTTT.

The CDR3 nucleotides are TGCGCCAGCAGCTCTGGGCGGGGATCCCACTTAGCGGGGGGCACAGATACGCAGTATTTT. It translates to CASSSGRGSHLAGGTDTQYF. The chain has TRBV5-1 and TRBJ2-3; 9 bases align to TRBD2. The ends lost 3 bases at V and 1 base at J; junction bases unmatched: 18. The V gene's germline CDR1 is SGHRS and CDR2 YFSETQ. The CDR3 has 20 amino acids.

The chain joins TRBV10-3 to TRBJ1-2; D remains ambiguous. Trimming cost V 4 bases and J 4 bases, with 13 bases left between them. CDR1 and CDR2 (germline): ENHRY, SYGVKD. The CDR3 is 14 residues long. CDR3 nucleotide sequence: TGTGCCATCAGTGCGACGGGAGGGTCCTATGGCTACACCTTC. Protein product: CAISATGGSYGYTF.

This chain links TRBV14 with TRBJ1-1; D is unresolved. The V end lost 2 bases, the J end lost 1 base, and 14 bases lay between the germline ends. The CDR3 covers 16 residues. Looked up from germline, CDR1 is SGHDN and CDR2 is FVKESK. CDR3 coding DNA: TGTGCCAGCAGCCAAAATTCGGGGATCGGGAACACTGAAGCTTTCTTT. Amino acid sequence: CASSQNSGIGNTEAFF.